Listed here are 23 T cell receptor beta chains from one sample, sequenced in a study of T-cell memory formation after mild COVID-19. Using its own MiXCR run on the 5' RACE reads, TCRdb lists one record per CDR3 protein. Among hundreds of thousands of distinct CDR3 sequences listed, 25% to 30% were seen once. The sequenced material came from PBMCs or a T cell subset sorted from them (not recorded which). These receptors were obtained from an adult woman who had mild COVID-19 (a few samples of this study predate the infection). Cell type and time point are not known.

This chain links TRBV5-1 with TRBJ2-3; TRBD1 matches 7 bases. Trimming took 1 base from V and 0 from J; bases not matched to a gene: 5. Germline CDR1 reads SGHRS; CDR2 reads YFSETQ. This CDR3 is built from 16 residues. The CDR3 sequence: CASSLWVTGSTDTQYF. The CDR3 nucleotides are TGCGCCAGCAGCTTGTGGGTGACAGGGAGCACAGATACGCAGTATTTT.

This rearrangement joins TRBV12-3 or TRBV12-4 to TRBJ1-3; D gene ambiguous. This CDR3 is built from 15 residues. The V gene lost 8 bases and the J gene lost 0 bases, with 14 bases spanning the gap. The CDR3 DNA reads as TGTGCCAGCCGCGGCGGCAGACTCTCTGGAAACACCATATATTTT. Protein: CASRGGRLSGNTIYF.

This sequence joins TRBV7-3 and TRBJ2-5, with 7 bases matching TRBD2. The CDR3 sequence is 13 residues long. V dropped 3 bases and J dropped 5; count of bases not matched to a gene: 3. Germline CDR1 SGHTA, CDR2 FQGTGA. The CDR3 here is CASSFGSGETQYF. The CDR3 bases are TGTGCCAGCAGCTTCGGTAGCGGGGAGACCCAGTACTTC.

The chain has TRBV12-3 or TRBV12-4 and TRBJ2-2, with TRBD2 matching over 8 bases. CDR3 length: 20 amino acids. J gave up 2 bases and V 5 bases, and 19 bases lay outside the gene matches. CDR3 sequence reads: CASSPSWASGLVPNTGELFF. The CDR3 DNA sequence: TGTGCCAGCAGTCCATCCTGGGCTAGCGGGCTGGTACCTAACACCGGGGAGCTGTTTTTT.

This clonotype has just a few counts. This chain connects TRBV6-6 to TRBJ1-1; no clear D. CDR3 length: 14 residues. Germline V gene data show CDR1 as MNHNY and CDR2 as SVGAGI (reference sequence). Trimming removed 2 bases from V and 0 bases from J, with 7 bases in between. The CDR3 nucleotides read TGTGCCAGCAGTTACCGAGGAGTGAACACTGAAGCTTTCTTT. Translation gives CASSYRGVNTEAFF.

In its sample, this clonotype was seen a few times. The chain combines TRBV25-1 with TRBJ2-7; D is perhaps TRBD1 (5 bases). The V gene lost 5 bases and the J gene lost 1 base, with 18 bases spanning the gap. CDR1 is MGHDK and CDR2 is SYGVNS in the germline V gene. The CDR3 totals 16 residues. CDR3 in amino acids: CASSPLYGAGSYEQYF. The CDR3 nucleotides read TGTGCCAGCAGTCCTCTATATGGGGCAGGGTCCTACGAGCAGTACTTC.

There are a few counts of this clonotype. The V call is TRBV24-1, the J call TRBJ2-7; D unclear. This CDR3 region has 13 residues. Germline V gene data show CDR1 as KGHDR and CDR2 as SFDVKD. V lost 3 bases and J lost 5, with 10 bases in between. Written as DNA, the CDR3 is TGTGCCACCAGTGATGGACCCCCAGACGAGCAGTACTTC. Translation gives CATSDGPPDEQYF.

This clonotype showed up just a few times. The chain carries TRBV9 and TRBJ2-2; D assignment may be TRBD1 or TRBD2 (5 bases each). CDR1 is SGDLS and CDR2 is YYNGEE in the germline V gene. V was pared by 4 bases and J by 7 bases, with 32 bases between. This CDR3 spans 20 amino acids. The CDR3 loop is CASSSLGRDPVGGLIGELFF. The CDR3, as DNA: TGTGCCAGCAGCTCCCTCGGACGGGACCCCGTCGGCGGGCTGATCGGGGAGCTGTTTTTT.

This clonotype has a handful of counts. V usage is TRBV7-9 and J usage is TRBJ2-3, with 8 bases aligning to TRBD2. The CDR3 length is 16 residues. Germline trimming cut 5 bases from V and 1 base from J; bases unmatched to any gene: 8. CDR1 and CDR2 from the germline V gene are SEHNR and FQNEAQ (reference sequence). This CDR3 is CASSPQRGRRTDTQYF. CDR3 coding DNA: TGTGCCAGCAGCCCTCAGCGGGGGCGACGCACAGATACGCAGTATTTT.

The chain has TRBV7-8 and TRBJ2-3; D perhaps matches TRBD1 (6 bases). V shed 1 base and J shed 2 bases, with 16 bases lying between them. CDR3 length equals 17 residues. Germline CDR1 is SGHVS and CDR2 is FQNEAQ. CDR3 bases: TGTGCCAGCAGCTTAGGCGTTTGGGACACAGACACAGATACGCAGTATTTT. Protein: CASSLGVWDTDTDTQYF.

In its sample, this clonotype was seen a few times. The CDR3 nucleotides read TGTGCCAGCAAACGGGACAGAGGTGGGACCGGGGAGCTGTTTTTT. This sequence encodes CASKRDRGGTGELFF. This rearrangement joins TRBV7-3 to TRBJ2-2; 7 nucleotides agree with TRBD1. CDR3 size: 15 residues. V lost 7 bases and J lost 5; bases outside the gene matches: 10. Germline-derived CDR1 and CDR2 are SGHTA and FQGTGA.

In this sample, this clonotype turned up a few times. V usage is TRBV7-7 and J usage is TRBJ1-1; TRBD1 is a possible D gene (5 bases). Germline loops: CDR1 SSHAT, CDR2 FNYEAQ (reference sequence). With 5 bases removed from V and 6 bases from J, the gap between germline ends came to 10 bases. The CDR3 covers 12 residues. CDR3 coding DNA: TGTGCCAGCAGCACAGACAGCGCTGAAGCTTTCTTT. Its translation is CASSTDSAEAFF.

This chain connects TRBV4-1 to TRBJ2-6; D call uncertain. The germline V gene has CDR1 MGHRA and CDR2 YSYEKL. The CDR3 extends over 19 amino acids. Trimming stripped 0 bases from V and 0 bases from J, with 15 bases between. In nucleotides, the CDR3 is TGCGCCAGCAGCCAAGAGAAAGGAGCCAACCCCTCTGGGGCCAACGTCCTGACTTTC. Encoded protein: CASSQEKGANPSGANVLTF.

V is TRBV12-3 or TRBV12-4 and J is TRBJ1-2; 7 nucleotides align to TRBD1. Trimming at V came to 5 bases and at J to 4 bases, leaving 7 bases not matched to a gene. The CDR3 loop spans 14 amino acids. This CDR3 is CASSPQGFAYGYTF. In DNA form, the CDR3 reads TGTGCCAGCAGTCCACAGGGGTTCGCCTATGGCTACACCTTC.

This clonotype was detected many times. The chain uses TRBV5-1 and TRBJ2-2; either TRBD1 or TRBD2 may fit D (5 bases each). CDR1 is SGHRS and CDR2 is YFSETQ in the germline V gene. The CDR3 totals 15 residues. V lost 4 bases and J lost 1, with 11 bases in between. This CDR3 is CASSAGTGNTGELFF. In DNA form, the CDR3 reads TGCGCCAGCAGCGCCGGGACGGGGAACACCGGGGAGCTGTTTTTT.

The rearrangement joins TRBV12-3 or TRBV12-4 to TRBJ2-7, with 8 bases that match TRBD2. J was trimmed by 3 bases and V by 6 bases; bases with no gene match: 13. The CDR3 is 16 amino acids. The CDR3 protein is CASSYTSGGVHYEQYF. The CDR3 nucleotides are TGTGCCAGCAGCTACACAAGCGGGGGAGTGCACTACGAGCAGTACTTC.

This CDR3 reads CASSPATWGNTGELFF. CDR3 DNA: TGCGCCAGCAGCCCTGCGACATGGGGCAACACCGGGGAGCTGTTTTTT. This rearrangement joins TRBV5-1 to TRBJ2-2; D is possibly TRBD1 (5 bases). V was cut by 4 bases and J by 2 bases, with 15 bases left in between. The CDR3 totals 16 residues. CDR1 is SGHRS and CDR2 is YFSETQ in the germline V gene.

This chain connects TRBV24-1 to TRBJ2-1; tentatively, D is TRBD2 (6 bases). Between the trimmed V and J ends, which lost 1 base and 4 bases, there was a span of 13 bases. From germline, CDR1 is KGHDR and CDR2 SFDVKD. CDR3 size: 16 residues. CDR3 region: CATSDFAAGQYNEQFF. The CDR3 DNA reads TGTGCCACCAGTGATTTTGCAGCGGGCCAGTACAATGAGCAGTTCTTC.

The CDR3 reads CASSFRFMRGPTGHTDTQYF. The CDR3 DNA reads TGTGCCAGCAGTTTCCGTTTCATGCGGGGGCCAACCGGCCACACAGATACGCAGTATTTT. The chain employs TRBV6-5 and TRBJ2-3; maybe TRBD2 (7 bases). Germline loops: CDR1 MNHEY, CDR2 SVGAGI. V was clipped by 4 bases and J by 2 bases, with 28 bases between them. The CDR3 length is 20 residues.

This clonotype appeared a few times. The chain is built from TRBV20-1 and TRBJ2-7, with D possibly TRBD2 on 6 matching bases. Trimming removed 6 bases at V and 2 bases at J, with 17 bases between. The CDR3 runs 14 residues. Germline V gene sequence: CDR1 DFQATT, CDR2 SNEGSKA (reference sequence). CDR3 protein: CSAAERERTYEQYF. The CDR3 DNA follows: TGCAGTGCCGCGGAACGGGAGAGGACCTACGAGCAGTACTTC.

With respect to this clonotype: A read error may account for a junction end that differs from germline. The chain recombines TRBV7-9 with TRBJ2-3, with 7 bases aligning to TRBD2. CDR1 and CDR2 from the germline V gene are SEHNR and FQNEAQ (reference sequence). This CDR3 contains 9 residues. This CDR3 is CASSAPGLF. CDR3 sequence (DNA): TGTGCCAGCAGCGCCCCGGGACTATTT.

The chain combines TRBV24-1 with TRBJ2-1, with 7 bases identical to TRBD2. The CDR3 length is 17 residues. Germline assignment: CDR1 KGHDR and CDR2 SFDVKD. Trimming removed 7 bases from V and 2 bases from J; junction bases left unmatched: 13. CDR3 residues: CATSRGTNPLTYNEQFF. Written as DNA, the CDR3 is TGTGCCACCAGCCGCGGGACTAATCCCTTAACCTACAATGAGCAGTTCTTC.

This clonotype occurred a few times. The V and J genes are TRBV12-3 or TRBV12-4 and TRBJ2-1; D assignment may be TRBD1 or TRBD2 (5 bases each). V was shortened by 1 base and J by 7 bases, with 14 bases between the two germline ends. This CDR3 region has 15 residues. The DNA of the CDR3 is TGTGCCAGCAGTTTAGTAGGGGAATGGGGGAATGAGCAGTTCTTC. This sequence encodes CASSLVGEWGNEQFF.